The 16 T cell receptor beta chains below all came from one sample that was sequenced in a study of T cells in Graves' hyperthyroidism and ophthalmopathy. Amplification of TCR beta CDR3 regions used RNA as the template. HTBI primers were the set used in a first-round RT-PCR of the TCR CDR3. Each CDR3 protein is one row after TCRdb ran MiXCR on the multiplex PCR reads. This sample has roughly 570,000 distinct CDR3 sequences, with around 45% found just once. Input material: peripheral blood or thyroid tissue (not recorded which). The receptors stem from a woman between 18 and 29 years old with Graves' hyperthyroidism.

This clonotype came up a few times. The genes are TRBV29-1 and TRBJ2-7; 8 bases align to TRBD1. The CDR3 is made up of 12 amino acids. Germline V gene sequence: CDR1 SQVTM, CDR2 ANQGSEA. Germline trimming cut 8 bases from V and 5 bases from J; bases unmatched to any gene: 8. The CDR3 bases are TGCAGCTTCCGGACAGGGCGGAACGAGCAGTACTTC. This translates into CSFRTGRNEQYF.

V gene TRBV12-3 or TRBV12-4 combines with J gene TRBJ2-3; 7 nucleotides line up with TRBD2. The CDR3 totals 16 residues. V gave up 11 bases and J gave up 2 bases; unmatched junction bases: 16. CDR3 region: CACTSGKSGHTDTQYF. DNA of the CDR3: TGTGCCTGCACCAGCGGGAAAAGCGGACACACAGATACGCAGTATTTT.

Worth noting for this clonotype: This clone may be a read error of a much larger clone one base away. The rearrangement links TRBV7-9 to TRBJ2-5, with D possibly being TRBD1 (5 bases). The CDR3 has 17 residues. The germline CDR1 and CDR2 sequences are SEHNR and FQNEAQ (reference sequence). The V gene lost 5 bases and the J gene lost 3 bases, with 22 bases spanning the gap. CDR3 sequence reads: CASSLRQGPDRKETQYF. CDR3 bases: TGTGCCAGCAGCCTCCGTCAGGGTCCCGACCGAAAAGAGACCCAGTACTTC. The full variable domain, in which reference TRBV7-9 and TRBJ2-5 provide the parts outside the CDR3, is DTGVSQNPRHKITKRGQNVTFRCDPISEHNRLYWYRQTLGQGPEFLTYFQNEAQLEKSRLLSDRFSAERPKGSFSTLEIQRTEQGDSAMYLCASSLRQGPDRKETQYFGPGTRLLVL.

This clonotype was picked up many times. This chain connects TRBV3-1 to TRBJ2-7; no clear D. The length of the CDR3 is 14 residues. Trimming took 0 bases from V and 2 from J, leaving 8 bases between them. Germline CDR1 reads LGHDT; CDR2 reads YNNKEL (reference sequence). The CDR3: CASSQDAHTYEQYF. CDR3 sequence (DNA): TGTGCCAGCAGCCAAGATGCTCACACCTACGAGCAGTACTTC.

Remarks on this clonotype: This may stem from a read error, because a much larger clone lies one nucleotide away. The chain links TRBV5-1 to TRBJ1-1; D possibly corresponds to TRBD1 (6 bases). Deletions cut 0 bases from V and 5 bases from J, with 14 bases between. The CDR3 runs 15 residues. Germline V gives CDR1 SGHRS, CDR2 YFSETQ. This chain's CDR3 is CASSLGQAARTEAFF. In DNA form, the CDR3 reads TGCGCCAGCAGCTTGGGACAGGCCGCTCGGACTGAAGCTTTCTTT.

This clonotype was found many times. This sequence joins TRBV7-8 and TRBJ2-7; D gene uncertain. This CDR3 contains 13 residues. Germline CDR1 SGHVS, CDR2 FQNEAQ. Trimming took 4 bases from V and 5 from J, leaving 12 bases between them. CDR3 in DNA: TGTGCCAGCAGCTGGGGTGTAGGCGACGAGCAGTACTTC. Translated: CASSWGVGDEQYF.

This clonotype showed up just once. The rearrangement joins TRBV7-9 to TRBJ2-5; D is perhaps TRBD1 or TRBD2 (5 bases each). This CDR3 has 11 amino acids. Germline V CDR1 and CDR2: SEHNR, FQNEAQ (reference sequence). V lost 5 bases and J lost 9, with 10 bases in between. The CDR3 bases are TGTGCCAGCAGCCGAGGGACGTCCCAGTACTTC. Residues: CASSRGTSQYF.

This clonotype was observed many times. CDR3 bases: TGCAGCGTTGAAGATCTGGGGGAATATGGCTACACCTTC. This codes for CSVEDLGEYGYTF. The J gene is TRBJ1-2, the V gene TRBV29-1; D is perhaps TRBD1 (5 bases). The germline V and J ends were trimmed by 0 bases and 5 bases, with 10 bases remaining between them. The CDR3 length is 13 residues. In germline, CDR1 is SQVTM, CDR2 ANQGSEA.

This clonotype occurred a few times. The V gene is TRBV7-9, the J gene TRBJ2-7; 11 positions agree with TRBD2. The J call may be in error: the DNA end matches TRBJ2-1 better. Germline CDR1 SEHNR, CDR2 FQNEAQ (reference sequence). The CDR3 totals 16 residues. The CDR3 DNA is TGTGCCAGCAGCGGGAGACTAGCGGGGACCTACAATGAGCAGTTCTTC. It codes for CASSGRLAGTYNEQFF.

This chain joins TRBV25-1 and TRBJ1-1; TRBD1 agrees at 8 bases. CDR1 MGHDK and CDR2 SYGVNS come from the germline V gene. J lost 4 bases, V lost 4 bases, and 17 bases had no gene match. This CDR3 is 18 amino acids long. The CDR3 loop reads CASSVVGAPSGGLTEAFF. The CDR3 DNA reads TGTGCCAGCAGTGTGGTCGGGGCCCCTTCAGGGGGCCTCACTGAAGCTTTCTTT.

This clonotype has at least ten counts. The V and J genes are TRBV7-2 and TRBJ2-7; 7 bases are a match to TRBD2. Germline-derived CDR1 and CDR2 are SGHTA and FQGNSA. V lost 4 bases to trimming and J lost 3 bases; unmatched junction nucleotides: 3. The CDR3 spans 13 residues. The CDR3 reads CASSSGEGYEQYF. The DNA of the CDR3 is TGTGCCAGCAGCTCGGGGGAGGGCTACGAGCAGTACTTC.

Many counts were recorded for this clonotype. The rearrangement uses TRBV24-1 and TRBJ1-1; possible D gene TRBD1, 5 bases. Trimming removed 6 bases at V and 4 bases at J, with 11 bases between. CDR1 and CDR2 (germline): KGHDR, SFDVKD. The CDR3 extends over 13 amino acids. The CDR3 bases are TGTGCCACCAGTAGGGACGGTTTCACTGAAGCTTTCTTT. As protein: CATSRDGFTEAFF.

Comments on this clonotype: At one of its ends the junction is not consistent with the germline gene, which may arise from a read error. The chain combines TRBV6-5 with TRBJ2-5; no firm D call. The CDR3 is 15 amino acids. Germline CDR1 and CDR2: MNHEY and SVGAGI. CDR3 region: CASSYSGGHQETQYF. In DNA, the CDR3 is TGTGCCAGCAGTTACTCGGGCGGCCACCAAGAAACCCAGTACTTC.

The gene calls are TRBV7-9 and TRBJ1-6, with 8 positions matching TRBD1. The length of the CDR3 is 15 residues. Per germline, CDR1 SEHNR and CDR2 FQNEAQ (reference sequence). V lost 5 bases and J lost 8; bases outside the gene matches: 8. CDR3 amino acids: CASSRLAGQDSPLHF. Written as DNA, the CDR3 is TGTGCCAGCAGCCGGCTAGCGGGACAGGATTCACCCCTCCACTTT.

A remark on this clonotype: A much larger clone sits a single nucleotide away, making a read error possible. The chain uses TRBV6-5 and TRBJ1-5, with 7 bases identical to TRBD1. In germline, CDR1 is MNHEY, CDR2 SVGAGI. The CDR3 totals 15 residues. CDR3 sequence reads: CASSLTGAGNQPRHF. DNA of the CDR3: TGTGCCAGCAGCCTTACAGGGGCGGGCAATCAGCCCCGGCATTTT.

In this sample, this clonotype turned up many times. V and J are TRBV7-6 and TRBJ2-7; 7 bases match TRBD2. Germline trimming cut 2 bases from V and 2 bases from J; bases unmatched to any gene: 6. CDR3 length: 15 residues. Germline values: CDR1 SGHVS, CDR2 FNYEAQ. CDR3: CASSLTKAGTYEQYF. The DNA of the CDR3 is TGTGCCAGCAGCTTAACTAAAGCGGGAACCTACGAGCAGTACTTC.